This TCR beta chain is drawn from a study of cytomegalovirus exposure and HLA in healthy donors. The CDR3 is 14 residues long. V shed 3 bases and J 5 bases; nucleotides not matched to a gene: 2. Germline CDR1 is SNHLY and CDR2 is FYNNEI. This clone was picked up one time. Libraries were prepared by immunoSEQ multiplex PCR; TCRdb keeps only in-frame clonotypes and omits some of them. The table has almost 70,000 clones, 96% seen once. The chain is built from TRBV2 and TRBJ2-3; 10 nucleotides align to TRBD1. The specimen sequenced was PBMCs. This TCR derives from a woman aged 18-30 years in good health and CMV-seropositive. CDR3 bases: TGTGCCAGCAGTGACCGGACAGGGGGAGATACGCAGTATTTT. This codes for CASSDRTGGDTQYF.